This TCR beta chain was recovered during a study of blood T cell repertoires in COVID-19. The overall study: Samples of COVID-19 (acute and convalescent) were obtained from the United States, Italy and Spain.

The J segment lost 6 bases and the V segment lost 2 bases, leaving 10 bases of the junction unmatched. The germline V gene encodes CDR1 GTSNPN and CDR2 SVGIG (reference sequence). This CDR3 region has 16 residues. The assay was immunoSEQ multiplex PCR, and TCRdb's table has in-frame clones only and misses some. The sample has 110,000 to 150,000 clones, roughly 90% seen once. This sequence was found in a man aged 65 to 79 with acute or convalescent COVID-19. This chain links TRBV30 with TRBJ1-6; 7 bases align to TRBD1. The sequenced sample consisted of peripheral blood. This CDR3 is CAWSLAGGTPNSPLHF. As DNA, the CDR3 is TGTGCCTGGAGTTTGGCAGGGGGGACCCCTAATTCACCCCTCCACTTT.